These 29 T cell receptor beta chains were sequenced from one sample in a study of response to subunit inactivated influenza vaccine. A single record per CDR3 protein comes from TCRdb applying MiXCR to the RT-PCR reads. The sample carries 500,000 to 600,000 distinct CDR3 sequences, about 7.6% recorded once. Here the sequenced sample was PBMCs from blood, taken roughly 24 months after vaccination. The receptors stem from a man between 50 and 69 years old who received an inactivated influenza vaccine.

Remarks on this clonotype: Mismatch with germline at one junction end may stem from a read error. The chain joins TRBV11-1 to TRBJ1-1; maybe TRBD1 (6 bases). Germline V gene sequence: CDR1 SGHAT, CDR2 FQDESV (reference sequence). This CDR3 region has 18 residues. The CDR3 DNA reads as TGTGTCAGCAGCCTTAATCCTAGGACAGTTCTAGCGAACACTGAAGCTTTCTTT. Translated, it gives CVSSLNPRTVLANTEAFF.

This clonotype was observed at least ten times. V gene TRBV5-1 combines with J gene TRBJ2-7, with unresolved D. The CDR3 covers 16 residues. The germline V gene has CDR1 SGHRS and CDR2 YFSETQ. V shed 0 bases and J shed 3 bases, with 16 bases lying between them. The CDR3 region has the DNA TGCGCCAGCAGCTTGGCCTATGCTGGAGTAGGCTACGAGCAGTACTTC. Translation: CASSLAYAGVGYEQYF.

This clonotype was observed at least ten times. The chain joins TRBV18 to TRBJ1-2; D is unresolved. V was pared by 3 bases and J by 1 base, with 6 bases between. This CDR3 spans 13 amino acids. Per germline, CDR1 KGHSH and CDR2 LQKENI. CDR3 amino acids: CASSPEINYGYTF. In DNA, the CDR3 is TGTGCCAGCTCACCCGAGATTAACTATGGCTACACCTTC.

This chain connects TRBV7-2 to TRBJ2-6, with no clear D. V was pared by 6 bases and J by 0 bases, with 12 bases between. This CDR3 is 16 amino acids long. Germline lookup yields CDR1 SGHTA and CDR2 FQGNSA. This chain's CDR3 is CASRRGPRSGANVLTF. The CDR3 region has the DNA TGTGCCAGCAGACGCGGACCACGCTCTGGGGCCAACGTCCTGACTTTC.

The chain recombines TRBV28 with TRBJ2-3; possibly TRBD2 for D (6 bases). Deletions cut 3 bases from V and 2 bases from J, with 9 bases between. Looked up from germline, CDR1 is MDHEN and CDR2 is SYDVKM. The CDR3 length is 14 residues. Here the CDR3 reads CASSFGGFTDTQYF. CDR3 coding DNA: TGTGCCAGCAGTTTCGGGGGTTTCACAGATACGCAGTATTTT.

This clonotype was observed a few times. V gene TRBV5-6 combines with J gene TRBJ2-2; 12 bases are shared with TRBD2. The CDR3 covers 17 residues. The V and J ends lost 4 bases and 4 bases, in that order; junction bases with no gene match: 8. The V gene's germline CDR1 is SGHDT and CDR2 YYEEEE. The CDR3 DNA reads as TGTGCCAGCAGCCTTGGGACTAGCGGGCCGGGCACCGGGGAGCTGTTTTTT. It is translated as CASSLGTSGPGTGELFF.

CDR3 in amino acids: CASSGGVGVPETTEAFF. Here the CDR3 DNA reads TGCGCCAGCAGCGGGGGGGTTGGGGTTCCGGAGACTACTGAAGCTTTCTTT. V is TRBV5-1 and J is TRBJ1-1; tentative D call: TRBD1 (5 bases). Between the trimmed V and J ends, which lost 4 bases and 5 bases, there was a span of 24 bases. The CDR3 spans 17 residues. CDR1 SGHRS and CDR2 YFSETQ come from the germline V gene.

The chain employs TRBV15 and TRBJ2-1; D not certain. CDR1 LNHNV and CDR2 YYDKDF come from the germline V gene (reference sequence). This CDR3 region has 15 residues. The V gene lost 1 base and the J gene lost 2 bases, with 9 bases spanning the gap. The CDR3 sequence: CATSRVALAYNEQFF. In DNA, the CDR3 is TGTGCCACCAGCAGAGTTGCCCTGGCCTACAATGAGCAGTTCTTC. The full variable domain, its missing parts supplied by reference TRBV15 and TRBJ2-1, is DAMVIQNPRYQVTQFGKPVTLSCSQTLNHNVMYWYQQKSSQAPKLLFHYYDKDFNNEADTPDNFQSRRPNTSFCFLDIRSPGLGDTAMYLCATSRVALAYNEQFFGPGTRLTVL.

The sample holds a few counts of this clonotype. This chain links TRBV2 with TRBJ1-2, with 12 bases aligning to TRBD1. The J segment lost 4 bases and the V segment lost 4 bases, leaving 1 base of the junction unmatched. This CDR3 is built from 14 residues. Germline-derived CDR1 and CDR2 are SNHLY and FYNNEI. The CDR3 DNA follows: TGTGCCAGCAGTGGGGACAGGGGGCCCTATGGCTACACCTTC. This encodes CASSGDRGPYGYTF.

This clonotype was observed at least ten times. The V call is TRBV29-1, the J call TRBJ1-2; D is unclear. Germline V gives CDR1 SQVTM, CDR2 ANQGSEA. V lost 4 bases to trimming and J lost 2 bases, with 8 bases between them. The CDR3 contains 12 residues. CDR3 sequence (DNA): TGCAGCGTTGTCGGGCAGAACTATGGCTACACCTTC. Its protein product is CSVVGQNYGYTF.

This clonotype was counted many times. This chain connects TRBV6-6 to TRBJ2-7; 7 bases match TRBD1. Germline lookup yields CDR1 MNHNY and CDR2 SVGAGI (reference sequence). After removal of 5 bases from V and 3 bases from J, the junction contained 4 bases not matched to a gene. This CDR3 is built from 13 residues. The chain's CDR3 is CASSQTGSYEQYF. The CDR3 DNA sequence: TGTGCCAGCAGTCAGACAGGGAGCTACGAGCAGTACTTC.

Ten or more counts support this clonotype. This chain uses TRBV3-1 with TRBJ2-7; D is perhaps TRBD1 (5 bases). The CDR3 totals 14 residues. V dropped 0 bases and J dropped 1 base, with 7 bases sitting between them. CDR1 is LGHDT, CDR2 YNNKEL, per germline (reference sequence). DNA of the CDR3: TGTGCCAGCAGCCAAGAAGGGGATTCCTACGAGCAGTACTTC. This translates into CASSQEGDSYEQYF.

This clonotype was counted a few times. This chain connects TRBV20-1 to TRBJ2-2, with 7 bases lining up with TRBD2. In germline, CDR1 is DFQATT, CDR2 SNEGSKA (reference sequence). V trimming: 3 bases; J trimming: 0 bases; junction bases outside the gene matches: 1. This CDR3 contains 14 residues. The CDR3 loop is CSARGLTNTGELFF. The CDR3 DNA reads TGCAGTGCTAGGGGACTAACGAACACCGGGGAGCTGTTTTTT.

This clonotype occurred a few times. The gene calls are TRBV11-2 and TRBJ2-1; D uncertain. The CDR3 is 13 residues long. Germline V lookup: CDR1 SGHAT, CDR2 FQNNGV. The V end was cut by 0 bases, the J end by 8 bases, with 8 bases between. As DNA, the CDR3 is TGTGCCAGCAGCTTAGAGTTTGGTGATGAGCAGTTCTTC. Translated: CASSLEFGDEQFF.

This clonotype was recorded at least ten times. This rearrangement joins TRBV12-3 or TRBV12-4 to TRBJ2-6; 7 bases align to TRBD1. V shed 6 bases and J 3 bases; nucleotides not matched to a gene: 5. The CDR3 totals 15 residues. CDR3 sequence: CASSLRGSGANVLTF. The CDR3 nucleotides are TGTGCCAGCAGCCTCAGGGGGAGTGGGGCCAACGTCCTGACTTTC.

This chain links TRBV19 with TRBJ2-3; 7 nucleotides agree with TRBD2. The germline V gene has CDR1 LNHDA and CDR2 SQIVND (reference sequence). With V trimmed by 2 bases and J by 7 bases, 6 bases remained unmatched. This CDR3 is 14 amino acids long. The CDR3 sequence is CASSIRAGPHTQYF. CDR3 DNA: TGTGCCAGTAGTATACGAGCGGGACCACATACGCAGTATTTT.

The V call is TRBV7-7, the J call TRBJ1-2; the D is unclear. V was pared by 5 bases and J by 10 bases, with 20 bases between. From germline, CDR1 is SSHAT and CDR2 FNYEAQ (reference sequence). This CDR3 region has 14 residues. As DNA, the CDR3 is TGTGCCAGCAGCCCGATGGTTGGGAGGGCGGACTACACCTTC. Translation: CASSPMVGRADYTF.

This clonotype turned up a few times. V gene TRBV6-1 combines with J gene TRBJ2-5; tentatively, D is TRBD2 (6 bases). The CDR3 has 15 amino acids. The germline V and J ends were trimmed by 10 bases and 5 bases, with 23 bases remaining between them. Looked up from germline, CDR1 is MNHNS and CDR2 is SASEGT. CDR3 DNA: TGTGCCACCCGGCCCTCCGGGGGAGGAAGGGAGACCCAGTACTTC. Translation: CATRPSGGGRETQYF.

A remark on this clonotype: A clone one base away is much larger, so this may be a read error. This chain links TRBV3-1 with TRBJ1-1, with D perhaps TRBD1 (6 bases). Germline V lookup: CDR1 LGHDT, CDR2 YNNKEL (reference sequence). The CDR3 contains 17 residues. CDR3 DNA: TGTGCCAGCTGCCAAGAAGGGACACCCAAGGGAAGCACTGAAGCTTTCTTT. Translating it yields CASCQEGTPKGSTEAFF.

This clonotype was counted between two and nine times. The chain uses TRBV24-1 and TRBJ2-2, with a tentative D call TRBD2 (5 bases). Germline CDR1 and CDR2: KGHDR and SFDVKD. V lost 4 bases and J lost 3, with 11 bases in between. This CDR3 has 15 residues. The CDR3 loop is CATSDRDRYTGELFF. CDR3 nucleotide sequence: TGTGCCACCAGTGACCGGGATCGGTACACCGGGGAGCTGTTTTTT.

This clonotype has a handful of counts. The V and J genes are TRBV5-1 and TRBJ2-1; 7 positions agree with TRBD1. Germline lookup yields CDR1 SGHRS and CDR2 YFSETQ. The CDR3 contains 15 residues. Germline trimming cut 4 bases from V and 3 bases from J; bases unmatched to any gene: 7. The CDR3 DNA sequence: TGCGCCAGCAGCCGGGACAGCATGGGCTACAATGAGCAGTTCTTC. Amino acid sequence: CASSRDSMGYNEQFF.

This clonotype was picked up many times. CDR3 region: CASSQDGSGYNEQFF. The CDR3 DNA reads TGTGCCAGCAGCCAAGATGGGTCAGGGTACAATGAGCAGTTCTTC. This sequence joins TRBV4-2 and TRBJ2-1; possibly TRBD1 for D (5 bases). Germline values: CDR1 LGHNA, CDR2 YNFKEQ. Between the trimmed V and J ends, which lost 0 bases and 4 bases, there was a span of 10 bases. The CDR3 length is 15 residues.

The V call is TRBV5-5, the J call TRBJ2-5; tentatively, D is TRBD1 (5 bases). The V and J ends lost 5 bases and 4 bases respectively, with 15 bases between them. The CDR3 contains 14 residues. In germline, CDR1 is SGHKS, CDR2 YYEKEE (reference sequence). The CDR3 nucleotides read TGTGCCAGCAGTTTCACGGACATCTTAGAGACCCAGTACTTC. Encoded protein: CASSFTDILETQYF.

This clonotype was observed a few times. The chain employs TRBV3-1 and TRBJ2-2; weak D call: TRBD2 (5 bases). The CDR3 is made up of 15 amino acids. CDR1 and CDR2 (germline): LGHDT, YNNKEL (reference sequence). V was pared by 4 bases and J by 3 bases, with 12 bases between. The CDR3 DNA reads TGTGCCAGCAGCCTCTCCCGGGGTTACACCGGGGAGCTGTTTTTT. Residues: CASSLSRGYTGELFF.

This chain uses TRBV7-2 with TRBJ2-7; 7 positions match TRBD2. The length of the CDR3 is 16 residues. CDR1 and CDR2 (germline): SGHTA, FQGNSA. Germline trimming cut 0 bases from V and 1 base from J; bases unmatched to any gene: 6. As DNA, the CDR3 is TGTGCCAGCAGCTTAGCGCTTGCGGGAGTGTCCTACGAGCAGTACTTC. Its protein product is CASSLALAGVSYEQYF.

This clonotype was picked up a small number of times. This chain joins TRBV7-2 and TRBJ1-2; D remains unclear. The germline gives CDR1 SGHTA, CDR2 FQGNSA. This CDR3 has 13 residues. V was trimmed by 1 base and J by 8 bases, leaving 11 bases between them. The chain's CDR3 is CASSLGRREGYTF. The CDR3 nucleotides are TGTGCCAGCAGCTTAGGACGGAGGGAAGGCTACACCTTC.

This clonotype came up a few times. The chain is built from TRBV5-1 and TRBJ2-3; weak D call: TRBD2 (6 bases). Trimming removed 0 bases at V and 1 base at J, with 15 bases between. The CDR3 sequence is 17 residues long. Germline loops: CDR1 SGHRS, CDR2 YFSETQ. CDR3 nucleotide sequence: TGCGCCAGCAGCTTGGCCGCTGGAGGGAGTGGCACAGATACGCAGTATTTT. Translation gives CASSLAAGGSGTDTQYF.

With regard to this clonotype: With a much larger clone just one base away, this may be a read error. This rearrangement joins TRBV5-8 to TRBJ2-6; a weak D match, TRBD1 (6 bases). CDR1 is SGHTS and CDR2 is YDEGEE in the germline V gene. The CDR3 runs to 15 residues. V was pared by 4 bases and J by 4 bases, with 12 bases between. The CDR3 region is CASSPGVVGANVLTF. The CDR3 bases are TGTGCCAGCAGCCCAGGGGTGGTAGGGGCCAACGTCCTGACTTTC. The full variable domain, with the rest looked up from reference TRBV5-8 and TRBJ2-6, is EAGVTQSPTHLIKTRGQQATLRCSPISGHTSVYWYQQALGLGLQFLLWYDEGEERNRGNFPPRFSGRQFPNYSSELNVNALELEDSALYLCASSPGVVGANVLTFGAGSRLTVL.

This clonotype was found a few times. The chain is built from TRBV29-1 and TRBJ2-7; TRBD1 might be the D (5 bases). From germline, CDR1 is SQVTM and CDR2 ANQGSEA. Trimming removed 0 bases at V and 6 bases at J, with 15 bases between. The CDR3 spans 14 residues. This CDR3 is CSVEDPAQGREQYF. The CDR3 DNA follows: TGCAGCGTTGAAGATCCGGCGCAGGGCCGCGAGCAGTACTTC.